This TCR beta chain came from a study of T cells in Graves' hyperthyroidism and ophthalmopathy. Researchers barred patients who had uncontrolled infection, other autoimmune disease, pregnancy or lactation. CDR1 ENHRY and CDR2 SYGVKD come from the germline V gene. The CDR3 spans 12 residues. Between the trimmed V and J ends, which lost 3 bases and 4 bases, there was a span of 7 bases. Authors of the study amplified TCR beta CDR3 regions from RNA transcripts. With the HTBI primer set, the TCR CDR3 went through a first round of RT-PCR. TCRdb called the multiplex PCR reads again in MiXCR, with one record for every CDR3 protein. The sample lists about 640,000 distinct CDR3 sequences; about a fifth were seen once.

The chain is built from TRBV10-3 and TRBJ2-7; no firm D call. Sequencing was carried out using blood. The receptor was isolated from a young man with Graves' ophthalmopathy. As DNA, the CDR3 is TGTGCCATCAGTGACAGGAATTACGAGCAGTACTTC. It translates to CAISDRNYEQYF.